One sample yielded the 26 T cell receptor beta chains listed below, sequenced in a study of blood T cells in healthy people across ages. Primers used in a second PCR of roughly 6 to 12 cycles were a sample-barcoded 5' primer and a J-beta primer mix. TCRdb analysed the 5' RACE reads with MiXCR anew, one entry per CDR3 protein. The repertoire holds about 580,000 distinct CDR3 sequences, with roughly 43% as singletons. Sequences were obtained from blood. These receptors all come from a man of 80 years or more in good health.

In this sample, this clonotype turned up many times. The rearrangement uses TRBV7-3 and TRBJ2-7; D gene ambiguous. This CDR3 has 13 amino acids. The ends were cut back, 1 base at V and 5 bases at J, with 9 bases in the middle. Germline CDR1 is SGHTA and CDR2 is FQGTGA. CDR3 residues: CASSLNGVDEQYF. As DNA, the CDR3 is TGTGCCAGCAGCTTAAATGGTGTAGACGAGCAGTACTTC.

The chain uses TRBV29-1 and TRBJ2-1; 8 bases are a match to TRBD1. The CDR3 is 14 amino acids. Trimming removed 3 bases from V and 1 base from J; junction bases left unmatched: 2. Germline CDR1 reads SQVTM; CDR2 reads ANQGSEA. CDR3 nucleotide sequence: TGCAGCGTTGATAGGACAGGGTCCTACAATGAGCAGTTCTTC. This gives the protein CSVDRTGSYNEQFF.

About this clonotype: One end of the junction fails to match germline, which may point to a read error. The chain uses TRBV5-1 and TRBJ1-2; possibly TRBD1 for D (5 bases). Germline-derived CDR1 and CDR2 are SGHRS and YFSETQ. The CDR3 totals 15 residues. The CDR3 DNA reads TGCGCCAGCAGCTTGTTTGGGGGTTCAGACTATGGCCACACCTTC. It codes for CASSLFGGSDYGHTF.

This clonotype was counted between two and nine times. The V call is TRBV29-1, the J call TRBJ1-1; D ambiguous. The V end lost 4 bases, the J end lost 0 bases, and 6 bases lay between the germline ends. Germline assignment: CDR1 SQVTM and CDR2 ANQGSEA. CDR3 length: 12 amino acids. CDR3 bases: TGCAGCGTTGTGGTCGTGAACACTGAAGCTTTCTTT. This translates into CSVVVVNTEAFF.

The chain carries TRBV7-2 and TRBJ2-5; TRBD1 is a possible D gene (6 bases). The V gene's germline CDR1 is SGHTA and CDR2 FQGNSA. Trimming stripped 5 bases from V and 3 bases from J, with 10 bases between. The CDR3 totals 13 residues. CDR3 bases: TGTGCCAGCAGCCCGGACAGCGAAGAGACCCAGTACTTC. Translating it yields CASSPDSEETQYF.

This chain links TRBV28 with TRBJ1-2; perhaps TRBD1 as D (6 bases). CDR3 length: 16 residues. Trimming stripped 5 bases from V and 8 bases from J, with 24 bases between. Germline V gene lookup returns CDR1 MDHEN and CDR2 SYDVKM. DNA for the CDR3: TGTGCCAGCAGTACCGGGACACTTTTCCCCGGGGGCGGCTACACCTTC. It translates to CASSTGTLFPGGGYTF.

The chain recombines TRBV20-1 with TRBJ2-1, with 10 bases that match TRBD2. Germline lookup yields CDR1 DFQATT and CDR2 SNEGSKA (reference sequence). V lost 6 bases to trimming and J lost 7 bases; unmatched junction nucleotides: 18. This CDR3 is 17 amino acids long. The CDR3: CSAEFFSGGPARNEQFF. The DNA of the CDR3 is TGCAGTGCGGAGTTTTTTAGCGGGGGGCCAGCGAGGAATGAGCAGTTCTTC.

CDR3 coding DNA: TGTGCCAGTGCAACTAGCGGCAGCACAGATACGCAGTATTTT. Protein: CASATSGSTDTQYF. The chain couples TRBV9 to TRBJ2-3, with 8 bases identical to TRBD2. The CDR3 covers 14 residues. Losses at the gene ends were 8 bases for V and 0 bases for J; bases not matched to a gene: 5. Germline V gene data show CDR1 as SGDLS and CDR2 as YYNGEE.

This clonotype has at least ten counts. The chain has TRBV6-5 and TRBJ1-2; a possible D gene is TRBD1 (6 bases). The length of the CDR3 is 13 residues. Germline V gene lookup returns CDR1 MNHEY and CDR2 SVGAGI. Trimming cost V 2 bases and J 5 bases, with 9 bases left between them. CDR3 nucleotides: TGTGCCAGCAGTTACCGAGGGGGGTATGGCTACACCTTC. This codes for CASSYRGGYGYTF.

J is TRBJ1-1 and V is TRBV28, with TRBD1 matching 7 bases. The CDR3 runs 15 residues. Germline CDR1 MDHEN, CDR2 SYDVKM. V lost 2 bases, J lost 4 bases, and 7 bases stayed unmatched. The CDR3 sequence is CASSLPTGRSTEAFF. CDR3 in DNA: TGTGCCAGCAGTTTACCGACAGGGCGAAGCACTGAAGCTTTCTTT.

This clonotype has more than one count but fewer than ten. With a much larger clone just one base away, this may be a read error. This chain joins TRBV6-5 and TRBJ2-7; tentative D call: TRBD2 (5 bases). Per germline, CDR1 MNHEY and CDR2 SVGAGI. CDR3 length: 15 residues. The V end lost 6 bases, the J end lost 9 bases, and 24 bases lay between the germline ends. The CDR3 spells CASSRGLDTSSWQYF. DNA of the CDR3: TGTGCCAGCAGCCGCGGGCTTGACACATCCTCATGGCAGTACTTC.

The rearrangement joins TRBV4-3 to TRBJ1-1; TRBD1 aligns across 8 bases. V lost 3 bases to trimming and J lost 2 bases; unmatched junction nucleotides: 2. This CDR3 has 14 amino acids. In germline, CDR1 is LGHNA, CDR2 YSLEER. CDR3: CASSHDRGNTEAFF. CDR3 nucleotide sequence: TGCGCCAGCAGCCACGACAGGGGTAACACTGAAGCTTTCTTT.

The V gene is TRBV20-1, the J gene TRBJ1-2; no definite D call. The V gene's germline CDR1 is DFQATT and CDR2 SNEGSKA (reference sequence). The V gene lost 6 bases and the J gene lost 8 bases, with 16 bases spanning the gap. The CDR3 totals 12 residues. The CDR3, as DNA: TGCAGTGCCTCCGGAGCCCGAAGGGGCTACACCTTC. It specifies CSASGARRGYTF.

The table lists this clonotype with a few counts. J is TRBJ2-5 and V is TRBV4-3; possible D gene TRBD2, 5 bases. The CDR3 totals 14 residues. The germline CDR1 and CDR2 sequences are LGHNA and YSLEER. V lost 6 bases and J lost 3, with 14 bases in between. In DNA form, the CDR3 reads TGCGCCAGCAGTCTGCTGCGGGTTGAAGAGACCCAGTACTTC. This translates into CASSLLRVEETQYF.

This clonotype was seen at least ten times. The chain couples TRBV6-5 to TRBJ2-1; 7 bases are shared with TRBD2. This CDR3 has 15 amino acids. In germline, CDR1 is MNHEY, CDR2 SVGAGI. Trimming took 4 bases from V and 3 from J; bases not matched to a gene: 6. CDR3 protein: CASSSRLAGYNEQFF. In DNA form, the CDR3 reads TGTGCCAGCAGTTCCCGACTAGCTGGCTACAATGAGCAGTTCTTC.

The chain couples TRBV6-2 or TRBV6-3 to TRBJ2-1; 14 bases agree with TRBD2. The CDR3 loop spans 15 amino acids. Per the germline V gene, CDR1 is MNHEY and CDR2 is SVGEGT. The J segment lost 9 bases and the V segment lost 6 bases, leaving 7 bases of the junction unmatched. The CDR3 region is CASSEGLAGVVEQFF. The CDR3 nucleotides read TGTGCCAGCAGCGAGGGACTAGCGGGAGTCGTTGAGCAGTTCTTC.

This clonotype was counted between two and nine times. This chain links TRBV5-8 with TRBJ2-7; 7 bases agree with TRBD1. The V and J ends lost 4 bases and 2 bases, in that order; junction bases with no gene match: 6. The germline V gene has CDR1 SGHTS and CDR2 YDEGEE. CDR3 length: 14 amino acids. CDR3: CASSQTGKPYEQYF. In nucleotides, the CDR3 is TGTGCCAGCAGCCAGACAGGGAAGCCCTACGAGCAGTACTTC.

The rearrangement joins TRBV27 to TRBJ2-7, with D unclear. The V gene lost 5 bases and the J gene lost 0 bases, with 8 bases spanning the gap. Germline CDR1 is MNHEY and CDR2 is SMNVEV (reference sequence). The CDR3 loop spans 13 amino acids. This CDR3 is CASSARPSYEQYF. The CDR3, as DNA: TGTGCCAGCAGTGCTAGACCCTCCTACGAGCAGTACTTC.

Points on this clonotype: This could be a read error, since a much larger clone is one nucleotide away. The V call is TRBV6-7, the J call TRBJ2-5, with 10 bases fitting TRBD2. Judging by the DNA end, TRBJ2-7 fits better; the J call may be wrong. TRBV6-7 is given ORF status, its function remaining uncertain. The CDR3 is 15 residues long. In DNA form, the CDR3 reads TGTGCCAGCAGTTACTCGGCTAGCGGGAGCTACGAGCAGTACTTC. Its translation is CASSYSASGSYEQYF.

The CDR3 DNA is TGCAGTGCTAGAGATGAAACAGACTATGGCTACACCTTC. It encodes CSARDETDYGYTF. The rearrangement links TRBV20-1 to TRBJ1-2; no reliable D call. CDR3 size: 13 residues. V was pared by 0 bases and J by 3 bases, with 8 bases between. In germline, CDR1 is DFQATT, CDR2 SNEGSKA (reference sequence).

This clonotype was recorded a few times. V gene TRBV2 combines with J gene TRBJ1-4; a possible D gene is TRBD1 (5 bases). V lost 6 bases to trimming and J lost 4 bases, with 15 bases between them. CDR1 SNHLY and CDR2 FYNNEI come from the germline V gene. CDR3 length equals 15 residues. DNA of the CDR3: TGTGCCAGCAGGGAGCCGGGACGCCTTAATGAAAAACTGTTTTTT. This gives the protein CASREPGRLNEKLFF.

This clonotype was found a few times. This chain joins TRBV7-8 and TRBJ1-5; 8 bases are shared with TRBD1. CDR1 and CDR2 (germline): SGHVS, FQNEAQ. The CDR3 is 13 amino acids. The J segment lost 12 bases and the V segment lost 4 bases, leaving 8 bases of the junction unmatched. The CDR3 DNA reads as TGTGCCAGCAGCTCCGACGCAGGGGGCATCCAGCATTTT. Residues: CASSSDAGGIQHF.

Many counts were recorded for this clonotype. This sequence may be a read error, since a much larger clone differs from it by one base. The chain links TRBV6-5 to TRBJ2-4; 7 bases are shared with TRBD1. The CDR3 sequence is 13 residues long. CDR1 is MNHEY and CDR2 is SVGAGI in the germline V gene. CDR3 DNA: TGTGCCTGCAGCCTAGGGACAGTCAACATTCAGTACTTC. As protein: CACSLGTVNIQYF.

The chain has TRBV30 and TRBJ2-3; a possible D gene is TRBD1 (6 bases). CDR3 length: 13 residues. V was pared by 3 bases and J by 3 bases, with 10 bases between. Germline lookup yields CDR1 GTSNPN and CDR2 SVGIG (reference sequence). CDR3 sequence reads: CAWRVGGTDTQYF. CDR3 nucleotides: TGTGCCTGGAGGGTAGGGGGTACAGATACGCAGTATTTT.

This rearrangement joins TRBV9 to TRBJ2-5, with a weak D call TRBD2 (5 bases). The CDR3 has 16 amino acids. CDR1 SGDLS and CDR2 YYNGEE come from the germline V gene. V lost 0 bases, J lost 11 bases, and 23 bases lay in between. Here the CDR3 DNA reads TGTGCCAGCAGCGTAGGGGGAGCGCAATATTGGAATGAGCAGTACTTC. Its translation is CASSVGGAQYWNEQYF.

This clonotype was seen a few times. V gene TRBV20-1 combines with J gene TRBJ2-7; TRBD2 agrees at 8 bases. Trimming removed 3 bases from V and 7 bases from J; junction bases left unmatched: 23. Looked up from germline, CDR1 is DFQATT and CDR2 is SNEGSKA (reference sequence). The CDR3 has 18 amino acids. Here the CDR3 reads CSARSLRASGLSYNEQYF. The CDR3 nucleotides read TGCAGTGCTAGGTCTCTGAGGGCTAGCGGGTTGTCCTACAATGAGCAGTACTTC.